Below, one T cell receptor beta chain is given with its context. These data originate in a study of blood T cell repertoires in COVID-19. Clones were sequenced by immunoSEQ multiplex PCR, and TCRdb holds only the in-frame ones, with some missing. Here the sample spans around 460,000 clones, roughly 89% being singletons. V gave up 3 bases and J gave up 3 bases; unmatched junction bases: 7. The germline gives CDR1 SGHRS, CDR2 YFSETQ. The CDR3 covers 15 residues. Sequenced input: peripheral blood. This TCR was sampled from a man aged 18 to 30 with COVID-19, enrolled during active disease. The chain carries TRBV5-1 and TRBJ2-3; 7 bases match TRBD2. DNA of the CDR3: TGCGCCAGCAGCTATACGCGGGGGATAACAGATACGCAGTATTTT. Translation gives CASSYTRGITDTQYF.